Shown below are 5 T cell receptor beta chains from a single sample sequenced in a study of T cells after yellow fever vaccination. TCRdb used MiXCR to reprocess the 5' RACE reads, holding one entry per CDR3 protein. The sample consists of roughly 340,000 distinct CDR3 sequences, approximately 4.2% of them appearing once. Specimen: PBMCs, collected 5 days after the yellow fever booster vaccination. The source of these receptors is a man aged 18 to 35 who received the YFV17D yellow fever vaccine.

A few counts support this clonotype. The genes are TRBV6-5 and TRBJ1-6; D gene uncertain. V was shortened by 0 bases and J by 7 bases, with 10 bases between the two germline ends. The length of the CDR3 is 15 residues. CDR1 and CDR2 from the germline V gene are MNHEY and SVGAGI. The CDR3 loop reads CASSYSGVRNSPLHF. CDR3 coding DNA: TGTGCCAGCAGTTACTCCGGGGTGCGGAATTCACCCCTCCACTTT.

This clonotype was seen a few times. The rearrangement joins TRBV20-1 to TRBJ1-4, with D hard to call. The V gene's germline CDR1 is DFQATT and CDR2 SNEGSKA (reference sequence). CDR3 length equals 11 residues. V was shortened by 1 base and J by 8 bases, with 5 bases between the two germline ends. The CDR3 region has the DNA TGCAGTGCTAGAGTGGACGAAAAACTGTTTTTT. It is translated as CSARVDEKLFF.

The rearrangement joins TRBV28 to TRBJ2-7; the D is unclear. Germline values: CDR1 MDHEN, CDR2 SYDVKM. The CDR3 totals 14 residues. With 3 bases removed from V and 6 bases from J, the gap between germline ends came to 15 bases. CDR3 in DNA: TGTGCCAGCAGTTTCAGGCAGACCCTGCCCGAGCAGTACTTC. Translation gives CASSFRQTLPEQYF.

The chain recombines TRBV30 with TRBJ2-7; a possible D gene is TRBD1 (5 bases). CDR1 and CDR2 from the germline V gene are GTSNPN and SVGIG (reference sequence). Trimming stripped 4 bases from V and 2 bases from J, with 6 bases between. The CDR3 covers 11 residues. The CDR3 DNA follows: TGTGCCTGGACAGGGACCTACGAGCAGTACGTC. It translates to CAWTGTYEQYV.

This clonotype was counted ten times or more. The CDR3 region is CASSHLRNEQFF. The CDR3 DNA sequence: TGTGCCAGCAGTCATCTCAGGAATGAGCAGTTCTTC. The chain joins TRBV7-2 to TRBJ2-1; no clear D gene. The CDR3 contains 12 residues. Trimming took 6 bases from V and 7 from J, leaving 10 bases between them. Germline lookup yields CDR1 SGHTA and CDR2 FQGNSA. The full variable domain, in which reference TRBV7-2 and TRBJ2-1 provide the parts outside the CDR3, is GAGVSQSPSNKVTEKGKDVELRCDPISGHTALYWYRQSLGQGLEFLIYFQGNSAPDKSGLPSDRFSAERTGGSVSTLTIQRTQQEDSAVYLCASSHLRNEQFFGPGTRLTVL.